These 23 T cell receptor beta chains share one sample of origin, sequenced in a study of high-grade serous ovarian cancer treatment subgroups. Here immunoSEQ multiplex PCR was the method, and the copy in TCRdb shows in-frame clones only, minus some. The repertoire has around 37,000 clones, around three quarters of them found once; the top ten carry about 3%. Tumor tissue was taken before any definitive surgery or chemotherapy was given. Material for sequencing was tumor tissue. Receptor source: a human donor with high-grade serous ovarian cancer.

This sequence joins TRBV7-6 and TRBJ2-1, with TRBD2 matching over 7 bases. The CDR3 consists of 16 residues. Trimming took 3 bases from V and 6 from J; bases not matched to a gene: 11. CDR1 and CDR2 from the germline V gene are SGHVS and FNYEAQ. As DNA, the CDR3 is TGTGCCAGCAGCTTTCCTGGGCGGGAGTGGGGCAATGAGCAGTTCTTC. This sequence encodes CASSFPGREWGNEQFF. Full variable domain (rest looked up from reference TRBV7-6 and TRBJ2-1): GAGVSQSPRYKVTKRGQDVALRCDPISGHVSLYWYRQALGQGPEFLTYFNYEAQQDKSGLPNDRFSAERPEGSISTLTIQRTEQRDSAMYRCASSFPGREWGNEQFFGPGTRLTVL.

CDR3 DNA: TGCGCCAGCAGCTTGGCCCAGGGTCAACCCTACGAGCAGTACTTC. Amino acids: CASSLAQGQPYEQYF. The V gene is TRBV5-1, the J gene TRBJ2-7; the D gene is possibly TRBD1 (5 bases). The CDR3 extends over 15 amino acids. Germline CDR1 reads SGHRS; CDR2 reads YFSETQ. V was shortened by 0 bases and J by 2 bases, with 12 bases between the two germline ends.

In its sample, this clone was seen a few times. CDR3 in amino acids: CASSLGGQGSNQPQHF. The CDR3 bases are TGTGCCAGCAGCTTGGGGGGACAGGGAAGCAATCAGCCCCAGCATTTT. The rearrangement uses TRBV5-4 and TRBJ1-5; the match to TRBD1 covers 9 bases. This CDR3 is 16 amino acids long. V was pared by 0 bases and J by 1 base, with 2 bases of the junction left unmatched. CDR1 and CDR2 from the germline V gene are SGHNT and YYREEE (reference sequence). The entire variable domain, with the rest obtained from reference TRBV5-4 and TRBJ1-5, is as follows: ETGVTQSPTHLIKTRGQQVTLRCSSQSGHNTVSWYQQALGQGPQFIFQYYREEENGRGNFPPRFSGLQFPNYSSELNVNALELDDSALYLCASSLGGQGSNQPQHFGDGTRLSIL.

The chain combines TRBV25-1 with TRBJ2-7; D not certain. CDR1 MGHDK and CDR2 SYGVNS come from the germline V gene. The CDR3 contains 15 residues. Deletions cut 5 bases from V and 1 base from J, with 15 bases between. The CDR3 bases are TGTGCCAGCAGTCCTCCACGAGGCTCTTCCTACGAGCAGTACTTC. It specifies CASSPPRGSSYEQYF.

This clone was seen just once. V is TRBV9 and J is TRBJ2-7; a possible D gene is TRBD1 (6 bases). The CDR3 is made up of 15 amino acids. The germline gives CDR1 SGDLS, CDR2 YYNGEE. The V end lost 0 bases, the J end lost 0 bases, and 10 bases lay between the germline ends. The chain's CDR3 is CASSVGRDTSYEQYF. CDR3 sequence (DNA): TGTGCCAGCAGCGTAGGAAGGGACACCTCCTACGAGCAGTACTTC.

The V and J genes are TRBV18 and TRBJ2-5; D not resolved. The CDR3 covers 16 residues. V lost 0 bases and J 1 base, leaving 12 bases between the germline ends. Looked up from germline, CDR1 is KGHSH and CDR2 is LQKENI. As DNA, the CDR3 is TGTGCCAGCTCACCACCGTCAAATTTTATCCAAGAGACCCAGTACTTC. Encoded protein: CASSPPSNFIQETQYF.

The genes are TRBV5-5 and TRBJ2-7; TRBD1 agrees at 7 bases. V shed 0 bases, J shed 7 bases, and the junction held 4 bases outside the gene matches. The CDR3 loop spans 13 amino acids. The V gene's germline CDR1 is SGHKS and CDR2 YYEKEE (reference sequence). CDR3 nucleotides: TGTGCCAGCAGCTTGGGACAGGGAAGGGAGCAGTACTTC. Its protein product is CASSLGQGREQYF.

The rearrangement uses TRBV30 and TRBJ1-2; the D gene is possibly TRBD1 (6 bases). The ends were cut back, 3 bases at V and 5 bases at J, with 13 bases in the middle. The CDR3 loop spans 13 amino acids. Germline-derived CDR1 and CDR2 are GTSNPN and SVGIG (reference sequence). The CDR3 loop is CAWSDRPGYGYTF. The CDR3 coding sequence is TGTGCCTGGAGCGACAGGCCTGGATATGGCTACACCTTC.

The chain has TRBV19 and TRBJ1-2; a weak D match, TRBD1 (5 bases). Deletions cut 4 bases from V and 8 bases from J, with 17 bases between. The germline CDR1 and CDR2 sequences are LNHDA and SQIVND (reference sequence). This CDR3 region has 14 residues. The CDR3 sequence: CASSSGASAYGYTF. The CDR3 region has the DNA TGTGCCAGTAGTAGTGGGGCATCGGCTTACGGCTACACCTTC.

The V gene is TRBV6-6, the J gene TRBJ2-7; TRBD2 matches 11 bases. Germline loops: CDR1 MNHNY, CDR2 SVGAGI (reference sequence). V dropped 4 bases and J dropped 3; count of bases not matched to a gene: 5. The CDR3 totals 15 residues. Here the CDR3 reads CASSSPGTSGYEQYF. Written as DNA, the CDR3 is TGTGCCAGCAGTTCCCCCGGGACTAGCGGCTACGAGCAGTACTTC.

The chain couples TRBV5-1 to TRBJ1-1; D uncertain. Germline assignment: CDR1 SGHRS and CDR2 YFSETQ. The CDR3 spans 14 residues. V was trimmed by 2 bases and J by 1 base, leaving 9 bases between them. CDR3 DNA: TGCGCCAGCAGCTTTTTTACTGAGAACACTGAAGCTTTCTTT. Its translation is CASSFFTENTEAFF.

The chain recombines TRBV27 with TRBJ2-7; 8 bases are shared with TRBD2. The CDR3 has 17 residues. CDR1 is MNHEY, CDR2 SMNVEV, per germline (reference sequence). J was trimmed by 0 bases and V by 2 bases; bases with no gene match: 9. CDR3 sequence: CASSLAYIAGSSYEQYF. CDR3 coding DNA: TGTGCCAGCAGTTTAGCCTACATAGCGGGATCCTCCTACGAGCAGTACTTC.

CDR3 loop: CATSREGSRNQPQHF. The CDR3 DNA reads as TGTGCCACCAGCAGAGAGGGTTCGCGCAATCAGCCCCAGCATTTT. The rearrangement uses TRBV15 and TRBJ1-5; D not resolved. This CDR3 is built from 15 residues. V gave up 0 bases and J gave up 2 bases, with 8 bases separating them. The germline CDR1 and CDR2 sequences are LNHNV and YYDKDF (reference sequence).

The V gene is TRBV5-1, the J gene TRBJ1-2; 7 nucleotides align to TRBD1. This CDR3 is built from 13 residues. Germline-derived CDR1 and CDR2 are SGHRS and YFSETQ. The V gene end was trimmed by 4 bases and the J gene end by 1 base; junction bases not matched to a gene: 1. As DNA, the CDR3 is TGCGCCAGCAGCCGGGACAGTAACTATGGCTACACCTTC. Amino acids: CASSRDSNYGYTF.

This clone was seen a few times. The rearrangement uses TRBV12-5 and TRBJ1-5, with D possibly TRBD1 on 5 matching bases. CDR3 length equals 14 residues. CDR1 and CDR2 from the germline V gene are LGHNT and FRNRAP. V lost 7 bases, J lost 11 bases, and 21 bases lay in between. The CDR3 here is CASAAGGHRTAQHF. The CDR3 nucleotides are TGTGCTAGTGCAGCAGGAGGGCACAGGACGGCCCAGCATTTT.

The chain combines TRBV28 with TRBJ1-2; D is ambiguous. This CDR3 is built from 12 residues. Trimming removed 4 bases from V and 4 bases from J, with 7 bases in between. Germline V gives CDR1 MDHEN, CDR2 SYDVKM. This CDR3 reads CASSSTGYGYTF. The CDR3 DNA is TGTGCCAGCAGTTCTACGGGCTATGGCTACACCTTC.

CDR3: CASSQEGSSGANVLTF. Written as DNA, the CDR3 is TGCGCCAGCAGCCAAGAAGGCAGCTCTGGGGCCAACGTCCTGACTTTC. The V and J genes are TRBV4-1 and TRBJ2-6; D is unclear. The CDR3 has 16 amino acids. Trimming shortened V by 0 bases and J by 0 bases, and 6 bases separated the two germline ends. Germline V gives CDR1 MGHRA, CDR2 YSYEKL.

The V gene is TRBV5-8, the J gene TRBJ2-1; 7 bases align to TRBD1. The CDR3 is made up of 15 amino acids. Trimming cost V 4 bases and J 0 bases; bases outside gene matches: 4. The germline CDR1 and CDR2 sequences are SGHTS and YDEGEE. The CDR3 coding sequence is TGTGCCAGCAGCGAGGGACAGAGCTCCTACAATGAGCAGTTCTTC. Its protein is CASSEGQSSYNEQFF.

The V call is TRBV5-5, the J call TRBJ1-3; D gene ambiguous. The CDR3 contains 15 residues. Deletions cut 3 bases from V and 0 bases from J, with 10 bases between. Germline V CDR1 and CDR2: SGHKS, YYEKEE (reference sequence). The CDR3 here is CASSSGLSSGNTIYF. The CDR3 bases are TGTGCCAGCAGCTCGGGCCTGAGCTCTGGAAACACCATATATTTT.

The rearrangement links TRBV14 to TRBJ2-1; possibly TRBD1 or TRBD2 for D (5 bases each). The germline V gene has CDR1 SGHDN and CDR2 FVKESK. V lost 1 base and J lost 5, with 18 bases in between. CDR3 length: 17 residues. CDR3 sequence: CASSQVIGTAAHNEQFF. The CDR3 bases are TGTGCCAGCAGCCAAGTTATCGGGACCGCGGCCCACAATGAGCAGTTCTTC.

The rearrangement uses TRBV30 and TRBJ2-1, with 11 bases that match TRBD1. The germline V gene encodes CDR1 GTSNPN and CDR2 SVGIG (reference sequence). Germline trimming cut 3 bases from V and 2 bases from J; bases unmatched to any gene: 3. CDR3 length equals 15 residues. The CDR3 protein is CAWRGGQGAYNEQFF. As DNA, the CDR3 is TGTGCCTGGAGGGGGGGACAGGGGGCCTACAATGAGCAGTTCTTC.

The CDR3 DNA sequence: TGTGCCAGCAGCCCCGCAGGGGGACCCTATGGCTACACCTTC. Translated, it gives CASSPAGGPYGYTF. The chain has TRBV7-2 and TRBJ1-2, with 7 nucleotides matching TRBD1. V shed 5 bases and J 4 bases; nucleotides not matched to a gene: 7. The CDR3 has 14 amino acids. Germline V gene sequence: CDR1 SGHTA, CDR2 FQGNSA. Full variable domain (rest looked up from reference TRBV7-2 and TRBJ1-2): GAGVSQSPSNKVTEKGKDVELRCDPISGHTALYWYRQSLGQGLEFLIYFQGNSAPDKSGLPSDRFSAERTGGSVSTLTIQRTQQEDSAVYLCASSPAGGPYGYTFGSGTRLTVV.

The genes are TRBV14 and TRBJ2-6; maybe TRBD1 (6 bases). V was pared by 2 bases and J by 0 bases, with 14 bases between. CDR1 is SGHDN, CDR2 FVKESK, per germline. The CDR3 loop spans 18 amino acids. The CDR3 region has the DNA TGTGCCAGCAGCCAACCACCTACAGGGTTCTCTGGGGCCAACGTCCTGACTTTC. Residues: CASSQPPTGFSGANVLTF.